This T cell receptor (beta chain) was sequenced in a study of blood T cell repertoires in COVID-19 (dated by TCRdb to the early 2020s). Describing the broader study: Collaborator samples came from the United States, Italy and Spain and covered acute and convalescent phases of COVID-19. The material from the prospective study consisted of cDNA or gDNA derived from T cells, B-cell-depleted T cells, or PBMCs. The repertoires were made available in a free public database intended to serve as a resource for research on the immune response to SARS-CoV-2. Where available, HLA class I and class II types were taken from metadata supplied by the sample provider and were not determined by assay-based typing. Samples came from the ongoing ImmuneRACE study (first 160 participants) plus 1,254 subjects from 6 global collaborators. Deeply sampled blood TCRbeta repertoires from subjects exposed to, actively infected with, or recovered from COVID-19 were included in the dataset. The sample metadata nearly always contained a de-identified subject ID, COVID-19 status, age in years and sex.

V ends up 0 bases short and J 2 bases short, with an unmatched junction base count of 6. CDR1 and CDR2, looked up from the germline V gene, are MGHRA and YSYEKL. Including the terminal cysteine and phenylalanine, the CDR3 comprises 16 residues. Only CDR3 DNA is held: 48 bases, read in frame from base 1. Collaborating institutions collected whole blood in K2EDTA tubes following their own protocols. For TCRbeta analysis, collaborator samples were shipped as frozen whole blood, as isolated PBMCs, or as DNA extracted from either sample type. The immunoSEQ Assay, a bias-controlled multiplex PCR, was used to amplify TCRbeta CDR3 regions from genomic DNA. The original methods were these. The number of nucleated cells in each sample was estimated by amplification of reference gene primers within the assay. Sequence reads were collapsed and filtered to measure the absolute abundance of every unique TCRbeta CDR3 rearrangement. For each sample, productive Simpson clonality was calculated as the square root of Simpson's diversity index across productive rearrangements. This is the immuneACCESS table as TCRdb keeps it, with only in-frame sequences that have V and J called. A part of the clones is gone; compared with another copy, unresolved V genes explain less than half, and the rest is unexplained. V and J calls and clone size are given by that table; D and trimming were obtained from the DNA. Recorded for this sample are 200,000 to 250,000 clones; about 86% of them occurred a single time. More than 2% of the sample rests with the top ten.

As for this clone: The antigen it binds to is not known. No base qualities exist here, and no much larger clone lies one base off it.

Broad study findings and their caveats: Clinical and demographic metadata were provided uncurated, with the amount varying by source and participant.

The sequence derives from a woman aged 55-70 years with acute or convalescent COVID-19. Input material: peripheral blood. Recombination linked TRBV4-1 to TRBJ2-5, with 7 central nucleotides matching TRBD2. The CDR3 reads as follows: CASSQDYSGVQETQYF. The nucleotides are TGCGCCAGCAGCCAAGATTACAGCGGGGTTCAAGAGACCCAGTACTTC.